This TCR beta chain originates from a study of early T cells in non-severe SARS-CoV-2 infection. Study summary: Unsorted whole-blood RNA was sequenced in bulk, leaving chains unpaired.

This CDR3 region has 12 residues. Germline CDR1 reads SGHAT; CDR2 reads FQNNGV. The V end was cut by 2 bases, the J end by 4 bases, with 6 bases between. Attached unique molecular identifiers marked individual cDNA molecules. TCRdb re-called the 5' RACE reads with MiXCR, one entry per CDR3 protein. The sample yields 45,000 to 50,000 distinct CDR3 sequences, 6.2% seen once. Study-level results: In VDJdb matching, anti-spike CD8 responses were favored while private and CD4 specificities went missing.

On this clonotype itself: The target antigen is unknown.

The starting material was whole blood, obtained at baseline. V and J are TRBV11-2 and TRBJ2-7; D not resolved. This receptor was taken from an adult who was a healthcare worker with PCR-confirmed SARS-CoV-2 infection or an uninfected control (not recorded which). The CDR3 region has the DNA TGTGCCAGCAGCTTACTCGGGTACGAGCAGTACTTC. Translation: CASSLLGYEQYF.